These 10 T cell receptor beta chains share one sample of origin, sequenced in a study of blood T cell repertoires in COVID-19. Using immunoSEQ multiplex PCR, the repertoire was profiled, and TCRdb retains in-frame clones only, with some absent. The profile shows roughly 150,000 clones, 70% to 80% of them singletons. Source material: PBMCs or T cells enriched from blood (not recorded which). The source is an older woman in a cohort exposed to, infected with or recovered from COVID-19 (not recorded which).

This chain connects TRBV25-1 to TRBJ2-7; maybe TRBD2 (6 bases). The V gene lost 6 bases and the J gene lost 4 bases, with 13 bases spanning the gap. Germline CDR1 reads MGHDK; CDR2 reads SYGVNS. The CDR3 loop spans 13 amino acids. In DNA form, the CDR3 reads TGTGCCAGCAGACTAGCCGGAGGGTACGAGCAGTACTTC. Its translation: CASRLAGGYEQYF.

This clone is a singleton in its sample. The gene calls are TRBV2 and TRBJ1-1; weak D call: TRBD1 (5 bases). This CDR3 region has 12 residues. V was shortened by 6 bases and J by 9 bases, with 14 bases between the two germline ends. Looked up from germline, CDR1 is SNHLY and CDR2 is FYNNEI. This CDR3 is CASRDDSSQAFF. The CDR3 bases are TGTGCCAGCAGGGACGACAGTTCTCAAGCTTTCTTT.

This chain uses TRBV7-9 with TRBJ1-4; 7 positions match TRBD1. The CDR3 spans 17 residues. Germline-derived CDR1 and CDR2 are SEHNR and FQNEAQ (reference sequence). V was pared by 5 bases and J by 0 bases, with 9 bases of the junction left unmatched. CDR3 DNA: TGTGCCAGCAGCCCGGGTGACAGGGCGTCAACTAATGAAAAACTGTTTTTT. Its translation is CASSPGDRASTNEKLFF. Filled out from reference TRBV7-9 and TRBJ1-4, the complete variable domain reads DTGVSQNPRHKITKRGQNVTFRCDPISEHNRLYWYRQTLGQGPEFLTYFQNEAQLEKSRLLSDRFSAERPKGSFSTLEIQRTEQGDSAMYLCASSPGDRASTNEKLFFGSGTQLSVL.

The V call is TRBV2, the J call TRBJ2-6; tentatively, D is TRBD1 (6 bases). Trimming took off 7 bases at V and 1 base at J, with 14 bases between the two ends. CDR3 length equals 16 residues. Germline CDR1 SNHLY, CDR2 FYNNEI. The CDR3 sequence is CASTQGPRSGANVLTF. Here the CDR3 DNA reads TGTGCCAGCACCCAGGGGCCCCGATCTGGGGCCAACGTCCTGACTTTC. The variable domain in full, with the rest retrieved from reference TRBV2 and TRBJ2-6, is EPEVTQTPSHQVTQMGQEVILRCVPISNHLYFYWYRQILGQKVEFLVSFYNNEISEKSEIFDDQFSVERPDGSNFTLKIRSTKLEDSAMYFCASTQGPRSGANVLTFGAGSRLTVL.

This chain's CDR3 is CASSLGLASTGELFF. The CDR3 nucleotides are TGTGCCAGCAGCTTAGGACTAGCGAGCACCGGGGAGCTGTTTTTT. The V and J genes are TRBV11-1 and TRBJ2-2; TRBD2 matches 8 bases. Germline CDR1 and CDR2: SGHAT and FQDESV (reference sequence). Unmatched junction bases numbered 2, after V lost 1 base and J lost 4 bases. There are 15 residues in the CDR3.

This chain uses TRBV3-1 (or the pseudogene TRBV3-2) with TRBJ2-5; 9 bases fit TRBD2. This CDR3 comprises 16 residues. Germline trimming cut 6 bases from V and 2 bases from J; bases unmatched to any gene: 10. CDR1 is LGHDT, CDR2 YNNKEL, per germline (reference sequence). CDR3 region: CASSRNIAGVQETQYF. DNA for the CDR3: TGTGCCAGCAGTCGAAATATAGCGGGAGTACAAGAGACCCAGTACTTC.

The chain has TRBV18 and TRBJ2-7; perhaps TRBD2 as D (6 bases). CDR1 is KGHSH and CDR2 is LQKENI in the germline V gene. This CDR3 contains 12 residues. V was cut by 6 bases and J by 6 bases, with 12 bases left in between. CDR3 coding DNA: TGTGCCAGCTCCGGGGACTTGTCCGAGCAGTACTTC. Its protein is CASSGDLSEQYF.

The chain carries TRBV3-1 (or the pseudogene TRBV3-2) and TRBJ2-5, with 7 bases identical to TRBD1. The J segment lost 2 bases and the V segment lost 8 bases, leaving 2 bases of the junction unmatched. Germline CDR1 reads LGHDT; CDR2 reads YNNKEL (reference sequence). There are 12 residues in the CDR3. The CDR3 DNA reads TGTGCCAGCGGGGGACAGCAAGAGACCCAGTACTTC. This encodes CASGGQQETQYF.

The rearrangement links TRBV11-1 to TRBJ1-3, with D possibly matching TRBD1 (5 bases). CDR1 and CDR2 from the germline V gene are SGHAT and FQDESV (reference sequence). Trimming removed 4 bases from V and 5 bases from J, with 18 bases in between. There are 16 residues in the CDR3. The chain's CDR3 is CASSSSEGRDRNTIYF. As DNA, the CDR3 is TGTGCCAGCAGCTCATCGGAGGGGCGCGATAGAAACACCATATATTTT.

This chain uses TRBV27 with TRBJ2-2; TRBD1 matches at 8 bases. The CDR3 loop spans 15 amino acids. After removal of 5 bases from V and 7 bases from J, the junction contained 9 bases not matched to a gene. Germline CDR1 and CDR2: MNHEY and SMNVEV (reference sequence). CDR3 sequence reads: CASSRQGLGVGELFF. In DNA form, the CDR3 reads TGTGCCAGCAGTAGACAGGGGCTTGGGGTCGGGGAGCTGTTTTTT.